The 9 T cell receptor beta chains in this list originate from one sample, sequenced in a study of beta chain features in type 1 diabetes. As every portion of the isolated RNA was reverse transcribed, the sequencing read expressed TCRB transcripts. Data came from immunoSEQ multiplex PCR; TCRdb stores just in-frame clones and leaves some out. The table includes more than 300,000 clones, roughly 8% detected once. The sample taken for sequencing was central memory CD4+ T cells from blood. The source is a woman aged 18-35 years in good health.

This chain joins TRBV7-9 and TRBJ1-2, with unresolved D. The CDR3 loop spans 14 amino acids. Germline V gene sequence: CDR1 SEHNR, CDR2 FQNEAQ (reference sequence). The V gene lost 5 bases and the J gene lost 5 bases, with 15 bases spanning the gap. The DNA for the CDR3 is TGTGCCAGCAGCCCCGAATTTTCAGAATATGGCTACACCTTC. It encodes CASSPEFSEYGYTF.

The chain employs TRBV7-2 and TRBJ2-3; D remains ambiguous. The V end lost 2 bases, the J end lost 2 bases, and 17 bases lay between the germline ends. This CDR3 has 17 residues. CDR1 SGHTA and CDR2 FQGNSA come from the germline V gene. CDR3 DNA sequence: TGTGCCAGCAGCTTATCAGGTGGAAAACACTTCACAGATACGCAGTATTTT. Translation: CASSLSGGKHFTDTQYF.

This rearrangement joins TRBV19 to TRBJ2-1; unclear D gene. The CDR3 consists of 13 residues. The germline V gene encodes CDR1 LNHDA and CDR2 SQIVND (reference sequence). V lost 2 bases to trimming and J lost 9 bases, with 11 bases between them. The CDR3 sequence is CASSIQAVGEQFF. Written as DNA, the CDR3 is TGTGCCAGTAGTATACAGGCGGTGGGTGAGCAGTTCTTC.

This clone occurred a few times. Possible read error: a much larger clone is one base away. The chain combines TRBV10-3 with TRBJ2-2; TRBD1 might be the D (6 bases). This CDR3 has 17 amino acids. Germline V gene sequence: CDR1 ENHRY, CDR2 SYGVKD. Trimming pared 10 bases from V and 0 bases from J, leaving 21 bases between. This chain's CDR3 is CASSPSTGRPNTGELFF. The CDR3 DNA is TGTGCCAGCTCTCCGAGTACAGGGCGTCCGAACACCGGGGAGCTGTTTTTT.

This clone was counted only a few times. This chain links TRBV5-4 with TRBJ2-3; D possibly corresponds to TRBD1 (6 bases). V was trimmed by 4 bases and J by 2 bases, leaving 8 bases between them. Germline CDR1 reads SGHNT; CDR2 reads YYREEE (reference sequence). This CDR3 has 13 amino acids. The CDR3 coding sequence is TGTGCCAGCAGCCGGACAGCCACAGATACGCAGTATTTT. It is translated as CASSRTATDTQYF.

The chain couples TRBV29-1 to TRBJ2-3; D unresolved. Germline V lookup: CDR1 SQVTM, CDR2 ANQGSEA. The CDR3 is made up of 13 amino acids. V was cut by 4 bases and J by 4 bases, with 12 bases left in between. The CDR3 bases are TGCAGCGTTGCAAGGGATCTCGCAGATACGCAGTATTTT. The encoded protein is CSVARDLADTQYF.

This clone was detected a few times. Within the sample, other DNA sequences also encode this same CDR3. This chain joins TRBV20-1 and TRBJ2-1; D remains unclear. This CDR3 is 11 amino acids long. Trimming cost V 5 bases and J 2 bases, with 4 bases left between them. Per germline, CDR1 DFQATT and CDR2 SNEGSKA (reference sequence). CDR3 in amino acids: CSADTYNEQFF. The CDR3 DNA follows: TGCAGTGCTGACACCTACAATGAGCAGTTCTTC.

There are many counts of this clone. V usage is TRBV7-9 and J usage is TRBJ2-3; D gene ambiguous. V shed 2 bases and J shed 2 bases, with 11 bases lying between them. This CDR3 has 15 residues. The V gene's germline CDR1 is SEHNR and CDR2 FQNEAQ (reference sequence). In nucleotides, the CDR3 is TGTGCCAGCAGCTTATCGGCCATTGCCACAGATACGCAGTATTTT. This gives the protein CASSLSAIATDTQYF.

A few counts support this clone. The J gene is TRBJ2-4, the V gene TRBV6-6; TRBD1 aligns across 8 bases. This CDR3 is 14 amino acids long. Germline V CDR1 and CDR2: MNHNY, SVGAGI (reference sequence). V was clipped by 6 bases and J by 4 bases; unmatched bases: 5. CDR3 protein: CASRGRTGKNIQYF. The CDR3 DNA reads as TGTGCCAGCAGAGGGCGGACAGGGAAAAACATTCAGTACTTC.